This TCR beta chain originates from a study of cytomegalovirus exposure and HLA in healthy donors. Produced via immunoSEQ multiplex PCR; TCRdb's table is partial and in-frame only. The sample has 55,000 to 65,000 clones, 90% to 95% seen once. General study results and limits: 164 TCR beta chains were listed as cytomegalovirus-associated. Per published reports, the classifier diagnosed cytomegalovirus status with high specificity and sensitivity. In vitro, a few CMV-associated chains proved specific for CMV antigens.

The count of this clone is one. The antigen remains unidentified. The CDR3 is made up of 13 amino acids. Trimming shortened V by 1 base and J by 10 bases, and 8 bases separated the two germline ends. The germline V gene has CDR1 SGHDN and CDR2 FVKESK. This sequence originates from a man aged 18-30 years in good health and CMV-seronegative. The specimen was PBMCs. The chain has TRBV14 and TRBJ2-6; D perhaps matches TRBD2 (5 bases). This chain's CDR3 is CASSQVRGNVLTF. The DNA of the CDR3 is TGTGCCAGCAGCCAAGTTCGGGGTAACGTCCTGACTTTC.